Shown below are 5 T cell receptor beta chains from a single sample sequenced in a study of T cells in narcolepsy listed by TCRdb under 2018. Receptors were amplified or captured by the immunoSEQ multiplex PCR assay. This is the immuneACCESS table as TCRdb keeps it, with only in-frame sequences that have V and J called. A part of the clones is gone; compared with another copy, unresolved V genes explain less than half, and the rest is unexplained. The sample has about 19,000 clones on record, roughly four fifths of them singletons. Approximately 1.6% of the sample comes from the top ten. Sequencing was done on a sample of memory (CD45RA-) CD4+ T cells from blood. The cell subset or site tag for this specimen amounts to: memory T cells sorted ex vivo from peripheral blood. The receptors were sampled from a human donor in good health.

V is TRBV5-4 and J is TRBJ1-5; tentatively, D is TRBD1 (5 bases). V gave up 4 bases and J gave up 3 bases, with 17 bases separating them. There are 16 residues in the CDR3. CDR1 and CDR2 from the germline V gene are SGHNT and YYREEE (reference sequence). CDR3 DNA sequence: TGTGCCAGCAGCCCCGACGGGGGGAGCACCAATCAGCCCCAGCATTTT. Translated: CASSPDGGSTNQPQHF.

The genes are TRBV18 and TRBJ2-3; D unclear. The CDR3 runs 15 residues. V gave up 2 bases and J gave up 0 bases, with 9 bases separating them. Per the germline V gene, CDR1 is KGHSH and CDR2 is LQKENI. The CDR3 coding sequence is TGTGCCAGCTCACCAAGCCAAACTAGCACAGATACGCAGTATTTT. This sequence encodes CASSPSQTSTDTQYF.

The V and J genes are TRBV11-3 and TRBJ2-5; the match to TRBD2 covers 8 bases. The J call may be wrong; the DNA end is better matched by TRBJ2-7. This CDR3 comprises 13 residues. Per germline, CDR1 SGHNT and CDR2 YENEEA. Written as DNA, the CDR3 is TGTGCCAGCAGCTCCGGGGGGGACGACGAGCAGTACTTC. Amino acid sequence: CASSSGGDDEQYF.

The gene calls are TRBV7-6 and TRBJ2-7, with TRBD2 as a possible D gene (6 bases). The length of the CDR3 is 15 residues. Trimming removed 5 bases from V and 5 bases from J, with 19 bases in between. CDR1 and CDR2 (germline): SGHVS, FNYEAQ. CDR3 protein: CASSPGTDALHEQYF. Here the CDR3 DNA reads TGTGCCAGCAGCCCAGGGACTGACGCTCTCCACGAGCAGTACTTC.

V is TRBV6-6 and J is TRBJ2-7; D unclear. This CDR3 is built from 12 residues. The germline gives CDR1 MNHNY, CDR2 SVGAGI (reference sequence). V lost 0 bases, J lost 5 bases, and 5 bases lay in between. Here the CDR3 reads CASSYSSHEQYF. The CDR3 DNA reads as TGTGCCAGCAGTTACTCGTCCCACGAGCAGTACTTC.